This entry lists 21 T cell receptor beta chains sequenced from one sample in a study of Ad26.COV2.S vaccination and SARS-CoV-2 variants. TCRdb's copy holds only in-frame clones and misses some; the assay was immunoSEQ multiplex PCR. Of hundreds of thousands of clones in the sample, around 90% were seen once. Described treatment: 15 to 20 received Ad26.COV2.S at low or high dose, single or two shots; 5 received placebo; per-sample allocation not given. All samples were drawn on day 63, counting from the first vaccine or placebo injection. Sequencing was performed on peripheral blood, taken in a trial of Ad26.COV2.S vaccine versus placebo. Receptors were obtained from a person between 18 and 59 years old who received the Ad26.COV2.S COVID-19 vaccine or a placebo.

The chain has TRBV10-3 and TRBJ1-2; D is perhaps TRBD1 (5 bases). V lost 7 bases and J 0 bases, leaving 9 bases between the germline ends. The CDR3 covers 13 residues. CDR1 is ENHRY, CDR2 SYGVKD, per germline. The CDR3 region has the DNA TGTGCCATCAACCAGGGCACTAACTATGGCTACACCTTC. Residues: CAINQGTNYGYTF.

This rearrangement joins TRBV11-2 to TRBJ2-5, with D maybe TRBD1 (6 bases). Germline assignment: CDR1 SGHAT and CDR2 FQNNGV. Trimming took off 5 bases at V and 0 bases at J, with 10 bases between the two ends. This CDR3 has 14 residues. The CDR3 coding sequence is TGTGCCAGCAGCACCGGACAGCACCAAGAGACCCAGTACTTC. It codes for CASSTGQHQETQYF.

With regard to this clone: The identical CDR3 is also encoded by other nucleotide sequences in the sample. V and J are TRBV5-1 and TRBJ2-2; D might be TRBD1 (5 bases). The germline V gene encodes CDR1 SGHRS and CDR2 YFSETQ. The CDR3 loop spans 14 amino acids. V lost 1 base and J lost 1, with 5 bases in between. CDR3 sequence (DNA): TGCGCCAGCAGCTTGACAGGGAACACCGGGGAGCTGTTTTTT. Its translation is CASSLTGNTGELFF.

In this sample, this clone turned up many times. The chain is built from TRBV21-1 and TRBJ2-7. TRBV21-1 is deemed a pseudogene. This CDR3 has 12 amino acids. Here the CDR3 DNA reads TGTGCCAGCGCTCGGGGCCCCTACGAGCAGTACTTC. This encodes CASARGPYEQYF.

As regards this clone: Other DNA sequences in this specimen translate into the identical CDR3. The chain combines TRBV12-3 or TRBV12-4 with TRBJ2-3; D unclear. Trimming took off 5 bases at V and 2 bases at J, with 2 bases between the two ends. The CDR3 has 11 amino acids. CDR3 in DNA: TGTGCCAGCAGTCCCACAGATACGCAGTATTTT. It encodes CASSPTDTQYF.

The V and J genes are TRBV27 and TRBJ2-7; D may be TRBD1 (5 bases). V shed 2 bases and J shed 4 bases, with 15 bases lying between them. The CDR3 contains 15 residues. The germline gives CDR1 MNHEY, CDR2 SMNVEV (reference sequence). CDR3 nucleotide sequence: TGTGCCAGCAGTTTACGAAGGGGTTCATCGTACGAGCAGTACTTC. Its translation: CASSLRRGSSYEQYF.

This rearrangement joins TRBV30 to TRBJ2-6; no clear D gene. Germline CDR1 is GTSNPN and CDR2 is SVGIG (reference sequence). The CDR3 totals 17 residues. The V end lost 3 bases, the J end lost 0 bases, and 15 bases lay between the germline ends. CDR3 bases: TGTGCCTGGAGCCGAGACACCCTAATCTCTGGGGCCAACGTCCTGACTTTC. Amino acids: CAWSRDTLISGANVLTF.

V and J are TRBV27 and TRBJ1-5; D is uncertain. This CDR3 has 13 amino acids. Germline values: CDR1 MNHEY, CDR2 SMNVEV (reference sequence). V was shortened by 10 bases and J by 2 bases, with 12 bases between the two germline ends. The CDR3 is CATRPKGNQPQHF. CDR3 in DNA: TGTGCCACCCGCCCCAAGGGCAATCAGCCCCAGCATTTT.

This sequence joins TRBV3-1 (or the pseudogene TRBV3-2) and TRBJ1-3; no definite D call. The germline V gene has CDR1 LGHDT and CDR2 YNNKEL (reference sequence). V gave up 5 bases and J gave up 3 bases, with 14 bases separating them. The CDR3 is made up of 15 amino acids. This CDR3 is CASSARATDGNTIYF. In nucleotides, the CDR3 is TGTGCCAGCAGCGCCCGGGCGACGGATGGAAACACCATATATTTT.

The chain recombines TRBV6-5 with TRBJ1-1; no reliable D call. Germline V CDR1 and CDR2: MNHEY, SVGAGI. V was cut by 5 bases and J by 8 bases, with 21 bases left in between. The CDR3 contains 15 residues. In DNA form, the CDR3 reads TGTGCCAGCAGTCGAGCCCCCGGATCAGGAGGGGAAGCTTTCTTT. Translation gives CASSRAPGSGGEAFF.

This chain connects TRBV6-4 to TRBJ1-1; D is ambiguous. Germline V gives CDR1 MRHNA, CDR2 SNTAGT. The V end lost 8 bases, the J end lost 1 base, and 11 bases lay between the germline ends. The length of the CDR3 is 13 residues. CDR3 sequence reads: CASSRAANTEAFF. As DNA, the CDR3 is TGTGCCAGCTCTCGAGCTGCGAACACTGAAGCTTTCTTT.

This chain links TRBV5-5 with TRBJ2-6, with D possibly TRBD2 on 6 matching bases. The CDR3 loop spans 16 amino acids. Germline CDR1 and CDR2: SGHKS and YYEKEE (reference sequence). V gave up 3 bases and J gave up 1 base, with 11 bases separating them. In DNA, the CDR3 is TGTGCCAGCAGCTCCCCCGCGGGGTCTGGGGCCAACGTCCTGACTTTC. Translating it yields CASSSPAGSGANVLTF.

A single count supports this clone. This chain uses TRBV6-1 with TRBJ1-4; D is undetermined. Between the trimmed V and J ends, which lost 1 base and 7 bases, there was a span of 16 bases. CDR1 MNHNS and CDR2 SASEGT come from the germline V gene. The CDR3 consists of 16 residues. The CDR3 protein is CASSEVVRGSGEKLFF. In DNA, the CDR3 is TGTGCCAGCAGTGAAGTCGTGCGGGGAAGCGGTGAAAAACTGTTTTTT.

This chain's CDR3 is CASRKGQGSYEQYF. DNA of the CDR3: TGTGCCAGCAGGAAGGGACAGGGCTCCTACGAGCAGTACTTC. This chain connects TRBV6-5 to TRBJ2-7; 9 nucleotides match TRBD1. The CDR3 consists of 14 residues. J was trimmed by 0 bases and V by 6 bases; bases with no gene match: 3. CDR1 and CDR2 (germline): MNHEY, SVGAGI.

The chain uses TRBV6-1 and TRBJ2-3, with D tentatively TRBD2 (6 bases). CDR3 size: 16 residues. V was clipped by 2 bases and J by 2 bases, with 14 bases between them. Germline CDR1 reads MNHNS; CDR2 reads SASEGT. The CDR3 reads CASSEKAGPPTDTQYF. CDR3 sequence (DNA): TGTGCCAGCAGTGAAAAGGCGGGACCCCCCACAGATACGCAGTATTTT.

The chain recombines TRBV6-5 with TRBJ2-7, with no clear D. CDR3 size: 16 residues. Deletions cut 0 bases from V and 5 bases from J, with 17 bases between. CDR1 MNHEY and CDR2 SVGAGI come from the germline V gene. DNA of the CDR3: TGTGCCAGCAGTTACTCGATTTTTTACCCCCACCACGAGCAGTACTTC. Translation gives CASSYSIFYPHHEQYF.

This chain links TRBV24-1 with TRBJ2-7, with 10 positions matching TRBD2. Germline values: CDR1 KGHDR, CDR2 SFDVKD. The CDR3 runs to 14 residues. V was pared by 4 bases and J by 3 bases, with 2 bases of the junction left unmatched. The CDR3 loop reads CATSDRTSGYEQYF. The DNA of the CDR3 is TGTGCCACCAGTGACCGGACTAGCGGCTACGAGCAGTACTTC.

In nucleotides, the CDR3 is TGTGCCTGGAGTGTACTCGAGACAGGGGGGTTCCAAGAGACCCAGTACTTC. It yields the protein CAWSVLETGGFQETQYF. This sequence joins TRBV30 and TRBJ2-5; 9 nucleotides line up with TRBD1. V trimming: 0 bases; J trimming: 1 base; junction bases outside the gene matches: 9. The CDR3 runs to 17 residues. CDR1 and CDR2 from the germline V gene are GTSNPN and SVGIG (reference sequence).

The V and J genes are TRBV12-3 or TRBV12-4 and TRBJ2-3; possible D gene TRBD2, 5 bases. There are 13 residues in the CDR3. V was clipped by 7 bases and J by 4 bases, with 12 bases between them. The DNA of the CDR3 is TGTGCCAGCACGAGCGGTTCCCCAGATACGCAGTATTTT. It translates to CASTSGSPDTQYF.

This clone occurred once. The chain is built from TRBV11-3 and TRBJ2-7, with D perhaps matching TRBD1 (5 bases). The CDR3 covers 18 residues. Germline V gives CDR1 SGHNT, CDR2 YENEEA. V dropped 5 bases and J dropped 0 bases, with 23 bases sitting between them. As DNA, the CDR3 is TGTGCCAGCAGCCTCCCCCCGTGGGGCAGTTGGGGCTCCTACGAGCAGTACTTC. It encodes CASSLPPWGSWGSYEQYF.

The chain couples TRBV6-5 to TRBJ2-2; D is uncertain. V lost 0 bases and J 5 bases, leaving 13 bases between the germline ends. From germline, CDR1 is MNHEY and CDR2 SVGAGI. The CDR3 runs 16 residues. The CDR3 here is CASSYSFRVRTGELFF. The CDR3 coding sequence is TGTGCCAGCAGTTACTCGTTTCGGGTGCGGACCGGGGAGCTGTTTTTT.